This TCR beta chain was identified in a study of beta chain features in type 1 diabetes. Study-wide results and caveats: Shortening of TCRB CDR3s, moderate but significant, appeared in all four CD4+ subsets of Type 1 diabetes patients.

Averaging roughly 100 mL, one heparinised blood draw was given by each donor. The purity of all sorted populations exceeded 95%. The whole isolated RNA underwent reverse transcription, so sequencing captured expressed TCRB transcripts. The repertoire was sequenced with immunoSEQ multiplex PCR; TCRdb's copy has only in-frame clones and lacks some. The table includes about 240,000 clones, approximately 15% detected once. This clone has more than one count but fewer than ten. Its specificity is unknown. The CDR3 runs to 15 residues. Germline assignment: CDR1 SGDLS and CDR2 YYNGEE. J was trimmed by 4 bases and V by 7 bases; bases with no gene match: 8.

The sequencing input was naive CD4+ T cells from blood. The clonotype was recovered from a man aged 30-40 years with type 1 diabetes. V gene TRBV9 combines with J gene TRBJ2-1; TRBD2 agrees at 10 bases. CDR3 DNA: TGTGCCAGCGGGGGGGGGACTAGCGTATACAATGAGCAGTTCTTC. Translation: CASGGGTSVYNEQFF.